The present entry profiles one T cell receptor beta chain with its context. The data were obtained in a study of blood T cell repertoires in COVID-19. Repertoires were generated with immunoSEQ multiplex PCR, while TCRdb's copy carries only in-frame clones and drops some. The sample consists of around 330,000 clones, around nine tenths of them appearing once. Participant-given clinical history determined each cohort assignment. The receptor was isolated from a woman in her thirties or forties who had recovered from COVID-19. The sample was PBMCs or T cells enriched from blood (not recorded which).

The CDR3 here is CSVPSRGEQYF. Here the CDR3 DNA reads TGCAGCGTCCCATCCAGGGGCGAGCAGTACTTC. The V gene is TRBV29-1, the J gene TRBJ2-7; possibly TRBD1 for D (6 bases). The germline V gene encodes CDR1 SQVTM and CDR2 ANQGSEA. The length of the CDR3 is 11 residues. Between the trimmed V and J ends, which lost 6 bases and 6 bases, there was a span of 12 bases.